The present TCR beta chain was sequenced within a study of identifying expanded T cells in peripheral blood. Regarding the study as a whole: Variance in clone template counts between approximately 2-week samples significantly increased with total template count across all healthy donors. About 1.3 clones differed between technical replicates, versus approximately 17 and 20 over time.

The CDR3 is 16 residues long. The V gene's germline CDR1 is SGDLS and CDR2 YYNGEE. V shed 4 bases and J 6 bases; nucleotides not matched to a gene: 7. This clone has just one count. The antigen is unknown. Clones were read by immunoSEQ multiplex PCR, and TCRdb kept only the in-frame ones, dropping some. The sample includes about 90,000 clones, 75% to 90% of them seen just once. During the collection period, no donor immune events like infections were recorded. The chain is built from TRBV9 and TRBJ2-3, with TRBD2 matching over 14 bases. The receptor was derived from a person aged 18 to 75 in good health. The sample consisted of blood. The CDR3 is CASSRRLAGGQDTQYF. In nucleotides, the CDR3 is TGTGCCAGCAGCAGACGACTAGCGGGGGGGCAGGATACGCAGTATTTT.